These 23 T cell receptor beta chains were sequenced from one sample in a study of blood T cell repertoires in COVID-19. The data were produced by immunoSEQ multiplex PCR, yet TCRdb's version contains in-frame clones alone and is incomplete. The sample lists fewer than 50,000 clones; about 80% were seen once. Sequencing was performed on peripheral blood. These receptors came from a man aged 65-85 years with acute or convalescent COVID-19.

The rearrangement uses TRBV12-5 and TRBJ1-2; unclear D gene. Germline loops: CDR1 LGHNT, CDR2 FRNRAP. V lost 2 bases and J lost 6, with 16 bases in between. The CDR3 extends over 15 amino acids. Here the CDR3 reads CASGLFTVIVDGYTF. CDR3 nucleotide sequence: TGTGCTAGTGGTTTGTTTACAGTGATAGTGGATGGCTACACCTTC.

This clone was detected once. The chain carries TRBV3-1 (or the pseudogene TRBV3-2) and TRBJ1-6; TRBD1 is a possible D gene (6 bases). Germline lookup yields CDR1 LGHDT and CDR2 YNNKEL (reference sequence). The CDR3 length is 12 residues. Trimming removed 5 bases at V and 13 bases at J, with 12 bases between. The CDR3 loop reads CASSSPGGPLHF. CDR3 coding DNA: TGTGCCAGCAGCTCTCCGGGGGGCCCCCTCCACTTT.

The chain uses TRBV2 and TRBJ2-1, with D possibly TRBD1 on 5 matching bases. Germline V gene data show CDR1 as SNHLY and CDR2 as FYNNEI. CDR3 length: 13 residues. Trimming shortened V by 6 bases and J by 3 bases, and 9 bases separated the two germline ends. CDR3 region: CASRVQVYNEQFF. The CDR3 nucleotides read TGTGCCAGCAGGGTACAGGTCTACAATGAGCAGTTCTTC.

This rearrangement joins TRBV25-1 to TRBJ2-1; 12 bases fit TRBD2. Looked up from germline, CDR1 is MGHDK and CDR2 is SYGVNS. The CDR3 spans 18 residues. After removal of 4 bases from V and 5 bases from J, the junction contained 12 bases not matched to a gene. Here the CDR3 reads CASSVRTSGASRHNEQFF. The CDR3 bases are TGTGCCAGCAGTGTTAGGACTAGCGGGGCCTCACGTCACAATGAGCAGTTCTTC.

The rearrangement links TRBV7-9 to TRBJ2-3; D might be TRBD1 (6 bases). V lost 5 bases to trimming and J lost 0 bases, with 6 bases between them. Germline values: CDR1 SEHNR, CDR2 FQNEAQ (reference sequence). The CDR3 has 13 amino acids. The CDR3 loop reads CASSGGSTDTQYF. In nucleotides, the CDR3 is TGTGCCAGCAGCGGGGGCAGCACAGATACGCAGTATTTT.

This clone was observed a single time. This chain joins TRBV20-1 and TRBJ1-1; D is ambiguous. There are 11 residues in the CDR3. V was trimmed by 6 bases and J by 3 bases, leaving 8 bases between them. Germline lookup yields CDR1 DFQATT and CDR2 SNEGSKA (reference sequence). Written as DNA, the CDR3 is TGCAGTGCCGAGGGTGACACTGAAGCTTTCTTT. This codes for CSAEGDTEAFF.

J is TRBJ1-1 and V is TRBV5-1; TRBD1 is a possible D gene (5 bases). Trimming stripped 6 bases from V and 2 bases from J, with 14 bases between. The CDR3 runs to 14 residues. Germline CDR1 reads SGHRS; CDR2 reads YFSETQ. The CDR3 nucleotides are TGCGCCAGCACCCAGGGTAGAATTAACACTGAAGCTTTCTTT. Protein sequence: CASTQGRINTEAFF.

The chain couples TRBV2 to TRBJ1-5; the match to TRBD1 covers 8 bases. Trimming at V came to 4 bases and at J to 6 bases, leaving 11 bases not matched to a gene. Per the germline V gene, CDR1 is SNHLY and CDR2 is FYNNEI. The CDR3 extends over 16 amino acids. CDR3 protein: CASSVRQGALSQPQHF. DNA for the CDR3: TGTGCCAGCAGTGTGAGGCAGGGGGCCTTGAGTCAGCCCCAGCATTTT.

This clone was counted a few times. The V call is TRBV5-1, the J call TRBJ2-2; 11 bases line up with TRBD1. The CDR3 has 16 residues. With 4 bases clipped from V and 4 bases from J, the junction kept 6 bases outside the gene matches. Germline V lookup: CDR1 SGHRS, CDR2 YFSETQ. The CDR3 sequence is CASSTGQGAPTGELFF. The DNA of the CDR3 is TGCGCCAGCAGCACCGGACAGGGGGCGCCCACCGGGGAGCTGTTTTTT.

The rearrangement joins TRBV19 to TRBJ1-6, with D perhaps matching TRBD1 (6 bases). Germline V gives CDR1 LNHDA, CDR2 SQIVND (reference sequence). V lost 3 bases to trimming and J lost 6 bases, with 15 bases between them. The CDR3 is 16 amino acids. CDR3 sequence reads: CASSIQGFNINSPLHF. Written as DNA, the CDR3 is TGTGCCAGTAGTATTCAGGGGTTTAATATTAATTCACCCCTCCACTTT.

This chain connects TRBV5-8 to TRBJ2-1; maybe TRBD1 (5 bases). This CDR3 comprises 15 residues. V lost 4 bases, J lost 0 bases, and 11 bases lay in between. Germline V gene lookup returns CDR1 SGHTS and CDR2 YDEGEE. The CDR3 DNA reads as TGTGCCAGCAGCACGGGCAGGGCCTCCTACAATGAGCAGTTCTTC. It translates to CASSTGRASYNEQFF.

The CDR3 DNA follows: TGTGCCAGCAGTGACAGGGTTGACTATGGCTACACCTTC. This encodes CASSDRVDYGYTF. The chain links TRBV6-2 or TRBV6-3 to TRBJ1-2, with 7 nucleotides matching TRBD1. CDR1 is MNHEY and CDR2 is SVGEGT in the germline V gene. The CDR3 runs 13 residues. V was pared by 5 bases and J by 3 bases, with 3 bases of the junction left unmatched.

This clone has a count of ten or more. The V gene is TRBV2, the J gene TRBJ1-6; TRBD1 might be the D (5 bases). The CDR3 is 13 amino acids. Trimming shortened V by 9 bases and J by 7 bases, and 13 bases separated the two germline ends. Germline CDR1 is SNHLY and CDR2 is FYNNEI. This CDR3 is CARGRALNSPLHF. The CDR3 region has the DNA TGTGCCAGGGGCAGGGCCTTGAATTCACCCCTCCACTTT.

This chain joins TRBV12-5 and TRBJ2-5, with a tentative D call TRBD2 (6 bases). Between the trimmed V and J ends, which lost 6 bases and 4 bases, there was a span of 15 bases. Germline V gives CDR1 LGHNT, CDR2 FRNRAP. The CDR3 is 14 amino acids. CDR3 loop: CASGSPGDGETQYF. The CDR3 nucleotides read TGTGCTAGTGGGTCGCCGGGGGATGGAGAGACCCAGTACTTC.

CDR3 protein: CASSLIQMNTEAFF. The CDR3 region has the DNA TGTGCCAGCAGCTTGATACAGATGAACACTGAAGCTTTCTTT. The chain is built from TRBV5-6 and TRBJ1-1; D not certain. The CDR3 loop spans 14 amino acids. Germline V gene sequence: CDR1 SGHDT, CDR2 YYEEEE. V shed 1 base and J shed 0 bases, with 7 bases lying between them. The variable domain in full, completed from reference TRBV5-6 and TRBJ1-1, reads DAGVTQSPTHLIKTRGQQVTLRCSPKSGHDTVSWYQQALGQGPQFIFQYYEEEERQRGNFPDRFSGHQFPNYSSELNVNALLLGDSALYLCASSLIQMNTEAFFGQGTRLTVV.

The CDR3 DNA reads as TGTGCCAGCAGCGTAGGACAGGCGAGAGCATATAATTCACCCCTCCACTTT. Protein: CASSVGQARAYNSPLHF. The chain joins TRBV9 to TRBJ1-6; weak D call: TRBD1 (6 bases). The CDR3 has 17 amino acids. CDR1 is SGDLS and CDR2 is YYNGEE in the germline V gene. V dropped 0 bases and J dropped 4 bases, with 14 bases sitting between them. Supplemented by reference TRBV9 and TRBJ1-6, the full variable domain reads DSGVTQTPKHLITATGQRVTLRCSPRSGDLSVYWYQQSLDQGLQFLIQYYNGEERAKGNILERFSAQQFPDLHSELNLSSLELGDSALYFCASSVGQARAYNSPLHFGNGTRLTVT.

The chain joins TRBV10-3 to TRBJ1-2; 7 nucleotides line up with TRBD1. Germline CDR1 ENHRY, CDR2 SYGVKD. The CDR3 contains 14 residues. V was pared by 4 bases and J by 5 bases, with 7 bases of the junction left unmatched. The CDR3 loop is CAISARTGFYGYTF. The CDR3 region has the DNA TGTGCCATCAGTGCCAGGACAGGATTTTATGGCTACACCTTC.

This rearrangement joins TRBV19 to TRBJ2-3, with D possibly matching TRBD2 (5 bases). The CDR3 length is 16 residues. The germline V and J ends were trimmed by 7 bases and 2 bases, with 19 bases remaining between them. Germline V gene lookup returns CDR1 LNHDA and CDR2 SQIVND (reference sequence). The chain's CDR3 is CASTVSGGRFTDTQYF. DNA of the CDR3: TGTGCCAGTACCGTCAGCGGTGGGCGATTCACAGATACGCAGTATTTT.

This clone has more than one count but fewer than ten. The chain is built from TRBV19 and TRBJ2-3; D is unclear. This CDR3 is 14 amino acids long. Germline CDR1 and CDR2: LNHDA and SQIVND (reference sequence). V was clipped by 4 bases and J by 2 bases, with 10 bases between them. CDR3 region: CASSSHRSTDTQYF. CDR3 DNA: TGTGCCAGTAGTAGCCATCGGTCCACAGATACGCAGTATTTT.

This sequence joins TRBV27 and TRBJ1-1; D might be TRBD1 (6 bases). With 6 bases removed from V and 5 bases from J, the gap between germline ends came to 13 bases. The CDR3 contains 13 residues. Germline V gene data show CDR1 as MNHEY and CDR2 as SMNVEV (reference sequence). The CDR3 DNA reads TGTGCCAGCAGACCCAGGGGCGGGACTGAAGCTTTCTTT. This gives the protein CASRPRGGTEAFF.

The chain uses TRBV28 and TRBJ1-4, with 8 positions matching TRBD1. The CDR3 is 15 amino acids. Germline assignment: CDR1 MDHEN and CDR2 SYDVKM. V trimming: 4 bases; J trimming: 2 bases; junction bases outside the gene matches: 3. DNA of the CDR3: TGTGCCAGCAGTTCGGGACAGGTCACTAATGAAAAACTGTTTTTT. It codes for CASSSGQVTNEKLFF.

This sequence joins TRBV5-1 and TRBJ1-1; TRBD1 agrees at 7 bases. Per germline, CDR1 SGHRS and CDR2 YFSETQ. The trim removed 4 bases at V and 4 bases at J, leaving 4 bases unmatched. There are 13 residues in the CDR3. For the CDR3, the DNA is TGCGCCAGCAGCGTCAGGGGGAGCACTGAAGCTTTCTTT. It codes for CASSVRGSTEAFF. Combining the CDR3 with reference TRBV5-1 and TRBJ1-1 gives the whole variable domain KAGVTQTPRYLIKTRGQQVTLSCSPISGHRSVSWYQQTPGQGLQFLFEYFSETQRNKGNFPGRFSGRQFSNSRSEMNVSTLELGDSALYLCASSVRGSTEAFFGQGTRLTVV.

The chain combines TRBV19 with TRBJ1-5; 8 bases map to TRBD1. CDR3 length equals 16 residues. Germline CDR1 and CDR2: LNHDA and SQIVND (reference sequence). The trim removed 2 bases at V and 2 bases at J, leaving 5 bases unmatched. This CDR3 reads CASSIQGAQGNQPQHF. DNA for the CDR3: TGTGCCAGTAGTATACAGGGGGCGCAGGGCAATCAGCCCCAGCATTTT.